This T cell receptor (beta chain) was recovered during a study of long-term antiretroviral therapy in people with HIV. Study-level points and caveats: It was not possible to obtain data on ART adherence, viral resistance or therapy changes. The study found that diversity rose after ART but stayed below transplant donor controls. When set beside controls, HIV repertoires had CDR3 length ranges that were narrower. The repertoire was dominated at all time points by clones expanded before ART.

Researchers report immunoSEQ v3.0 was run at survey level. TCRdb's table, derived via immunoSEQ multiplex PCR, lists solely in-frame clones and lacks some. The repertoire holds about 33,000 clones, with roughly 79% as singletons. The CDR3 contains 16 residues. To note about this clone: Its cognate antigen is unknown.

The receptor comes from a woman aged 45-65 years with HIV. The sequenced sample was unsorted PBMCs, obtained 3.1 years after starting antiretroviral therapy. The chain couples TRBV1 to TRBJ2-3. TRBV1 represents a pseudogene. CDR3 nucleotides: TGCACCAGCAGCCGAGCTACCCCTAAAGGAAGAGATACGCAGTATTTT. As protein: CTSSRATPKGRDTQYF.